Listed here are 15 T cell receptor beta chains from one sample, sequenced in a study of blood T cell repertoires in COVID-19. TCRdb's copy holds only in-frame clones and misses some; the assay was immunoSEQ multiplex PCR. Among 100,000 to 150,000 clones listed, less than 90% were seen once. The sample consisted of peripheral blood. The receptors here all came from an elderly woman with acute or convalescent COVID-19.

The table lists this clone with a count of one. The V call is TRBV7-8, the J call TRBJ1-5; the D is unclear. The V end lost 4 bases, the J end lost 4 bases, and 14 bases lay between the germline ends. The CDR3 runs 15 residues. Germline loops: CDR1 SGHVS, CDR2 FQNEAQ. The CDR3 region has the DNA TGTGCCAGCAGCTCGACACTTATGGGTAATCAGCCCCAGCATTTT. It yields the protein CASSSTLMGNQPQHF. The variable domain in full, with the rest retrieved from reference TRBV7-8 and TRBJ1-5, is GAGVSQSPRYKVAKRGQDVALRCDPISGHVSLFWYQQALGQGPEFLTYFQNEAQLDKSGLPSDRFFAERPEGSVSTLKIQRTQQEDSAVYLCASSSTLMGNQPQHFGDGTRLSIL.

This clone was counted a single time. The rearrangement uses TRBV5-1 and TRBJ1-1; D is perhaps TRBD1 (6 bases). V was pared by 5 bases and J by 5 bases, with 19 bases between. This CDR3 is 15 amino acids long. Germline V gene lookup returns CDR1 SGHRS and CDR2 YFSETQ. CDR3 amino acids: CASSSRSGQLTEAFF. CDR3 in DNA: TGCGCCAGCAGTTCTCGCTCTGGACAGCTAACTGAAGCTTTCTTT. Full variable domain (outside the CDR3, taken from reference TRBV5-1 and TRBJ1-1): KAGVTQTPRYLIKTRGQQVTLSCSPISGHRSVSWYQQTPGQGLQFLFEYFSETQRNKGNFPGRFSGRQFSNSRSEMNVSTLELGDSALYLCASSSRSGQLTEAFFGQGTRLTVV.

This chain uses TRBV11-3 with TRBJ1-1; D possibly corresponds to TRBD1 (5 bases). This CDR3 has 13 residues. Germline V gene data show CDR1 as SGHNT and CDR2 as YENEEA. Trimming removed 2 bases at V and 2 bases at J, with 6 bases between. The CDR3 sequence: CASSLRGNTEAFF. In DNA form, the CDR3 reads TGTGCCAGCAGCTTAAGGGGAAACACTGAAGCTTTCTTT.

This clone was observed a single time. The chain combines TRBV9 with TRBJ2-5; D remains ambiguous. V was shortened by 1 base and J by 0 bases, with 4 bases between the two germline ends. This CDR3 has 13 residues. CDR1 SGDLS and CDR2 YYNGEE come from the germline V gene. The DNA of the CDR3 is TGTGCCAGCAGCGTACGGGACCAAGAGACCCAGTACTTC. Amino acids: CASSVRDQETQYF. Supplemented by reference TRBV9 and TRBJ2-5, the full variable domain reads DSGVTQTPKHLITATGQRVTLRCSPRSGDLSVYWYQQSLDQGLQFLIQYYNGEERAKGNILERFSAQQFPDLHSELNLSSLELGDSALYFCASSVRDQETQYFGPGTRLLVL.

The rearrangement joins TRBV9 to TRBJ2-3, with TRBD1 matching over 7 bases. Unmatched junction bases numbered 11, after V lost 0 bases and J lost 4 bases. Germline CDR1 and CDR2: SGDLS and YYNGEE. The CDR3 spans 17 residues. The CDR3 reads CASSVDFRQGRADTQYF. The DNA for the CDR3 is TGTGCCAGCAGCGTAGACTTCCGACAGGGCCGCGCAGATACGCAGTATTTT.

This chain connects TRBV6-6 to TRBJ2-2; the D gene is possibly TRBD2 (5 bases). Between the trimmed V and J ends, which lost 5 bases and 6 bases, there was a span of 16 bases. CDR1 MNHNY and CDR2 SVGAGI come from the germline V gene (reference sequence). CDR3 length equals 15 residues. CDR3 protein: CASSPTGVAPGELFF. CDR3 coding DNA: TGTGCCAGCAGTCCAACCGGGGTCGCTCCCGGGGAGCTGTTTTTT.

This clone was seen only once. V is TRBV28 and J is TRBJ2-7, with D possibly being TRBD1 (6 bases). V lost 5 bases, J lost 2 bases, and 16 bases lay in between. CDR3 length: 15 amino acids. Germline V gene sequence: CDR1 MDHEN, CDR2 SYDVKM. Written as DNA, the CDR3 is TGTGCCAGCAGTCGTCTGCGACAGGAAGCCTACGAGCAGTACGTC. This codes for CASSRLRQEAYEQYV.

J is TRBJ1-2 and V is TRBV28, with a weak D call TRBD1 (6 bases). The length of the CDR3 is 14 residues. Germline-derived CDR1 and CDR2 are MDHEN and SYDVKM. The ends were cut back, 1 base at V and 4 bases at J, with 10 bases in the middle. The CDR3 bases are TGTGCCAGCAGTTTATTCGCAGGGGTCTATGGCTACACCTTC. Translating it yields CASSLFAGVYGYTF.

This clone showed up just a few times. V gene TRBV29-1 combines with J gene TRBJ1-1; perhaps TRBD1 as D (6 bases). This CDR3 is 13 amino acids long. The ends were cut back, 7 bases at V and 0 bases at J, with 12 bases in the middle. Germline CDR1 and CDR2: SQVTM and ANQGSEA. CDR3 protein: CSARQAMNTEAFF. As DNA, the CDR3 is TGCAGCGCCAGACAGGCCATGAACACTGAAGCTTTCTTT.

The chain recombines TRBV5-1 with TRBJ1-4; 7 bases fit TRBD1. This CDR3 is built from 16 residues. V was pared by 4 bases and J by 7 bases, with 13 bases of the junction left unmatched. Germline CDR1 SGHRS, CDR2 YFSETQ. CDR3 sequence: CASSPGQAGVGEKLFF. For the CDR3, the DNA is TGCGCCAGCAGCCCTGGACAGGCCGGGGTGGGTGAAAAACTGTTTTTT.

The chain employs TRBV5-4 and TRBJ2-1; D gene unclear. Trimming took 0 bases from V and 7 from J, leaving 14 bases between them. The CDR3 is 15 residues long. Germline loops: CDR1 SGHNT, CDR2 YYREEE (reference sequence). The CDR3 coding sequence is TGTGCCAGCAGCTTGGACAGCCCCCTTCCGAATGAGCAGTTCTTC. It yields the protein CASSLDSPLPNEQFF.

The CDR3 here is CASSHSPGQGGYGYTF. CDR3 DNA: TGTGCCAGCAGCCATTCCCCGGGACAGGGAGGGTATGGCTACACCTTC. V usage is TRBV14 and J usage is TRBJ1-2, with 9 bases lining up with TRBD1. CDR3 length: 16 amino acids. The germline V gene encodes CDR1 SGHDN and CDR2 FVKESK. J gave up 5 bases and V 3 bases, and 10 bases lay outside the gene matches.

The chain joins TRBV5-1 to TRBJ1-1; 7 bases map to TRBD1. The CDR3 spans 16 residues. CDR1 is SGHRS and CDR2 is YFSETQ in the germline V gene. The J segment lost 4 bases and the V segment lost 1 base, leaving 10 bases of the junction unmatched. In DNA form, the CDR3 reads TGCGCCAGCAGCTTGAGGGTTGTGGCAGGGGGCACTGAAGCTTTCTTT. Residues: CASSLRVVAGGTEAFF.

The V and J genes are TRBV19 and TRBJ2-2; possibly TRBD1 for D (7 bases). Trimming stripped 5 bases from V and 5 bases from J, with 18 bases between. Germline V gene sequence: CDR1 LNHDA, CDR2 SQIVND (reference sequence). CDR3 length: 16 residues. This CDR3 is CASSSRQGGRTGELFF. CDR3 in DNA: TGTGCCAGTAGTTCACGACAGGGAGGAAGGACCGGGGAGCTGTTTTTT.

The gene calls are TRBV7-2 and TRBJ1-2, with D uncertain. The CDR3 consists of 15 residues. Trimming cost V 1 base and J 1 base, with 10 bases left between them. CDR1 is SGHTA, CDR2 FQGNSA, per germline. The CDR3 DNA follows: TGTGCCAGCAGCTTAGATCCCGGGTTTAACTATGGCTACACCTTC. Its translation is CASSLDPGFNYGYTF.